This T cell receptor (beta chain) emerged from a study of PD-1 blockade in classical Hodgkin lymphoma. Study-wide points: The authors excluded patients who started nivolumab under 1 year after ASCT. With CD4+ cells, TCR diversity rose significantly by C4D1, but not with CD8+ cells.

V was pared by 2 bases and J by 8 bases, with 8 bases of the junction left unmatched. CDR3 length: 14 residues. Germline values: CDR1 SEHNR, CDR2 FQNEAQ (reference sequence). Only in-frame clones appear in the TCRdb table, and some are missing; sequencing was by immunoSEQ multiplex PCR. The sample consists of tens of thousands of clones, more than 65% of them appearing once. Described time point: cycle 4 day 1 (C4D1), after five to seven weeks of nivolumab. There was relapse after autologous stem cell transplantation in every patient, and there was variation in brentuximab vedotin exposure. This clone appeared a single time. Its specificity is unknown.

This clonotype originated in a human donor with classical Hodgkin lymphoma. The V call is TRBV7-9, the J call TRBJ1-2; 7 bases agree with TRBD1. Source: peripheral blood mononuclear cells (PBMCs), taken before the fourth cycle of nivolumab. This chain's CDR3 is CASSLFRDRKGYTF. In nucleotides, the CDR3 is TGTGCCAGCAGCTTATTCCGGGACAGAAAAGGCTACACCTTC.